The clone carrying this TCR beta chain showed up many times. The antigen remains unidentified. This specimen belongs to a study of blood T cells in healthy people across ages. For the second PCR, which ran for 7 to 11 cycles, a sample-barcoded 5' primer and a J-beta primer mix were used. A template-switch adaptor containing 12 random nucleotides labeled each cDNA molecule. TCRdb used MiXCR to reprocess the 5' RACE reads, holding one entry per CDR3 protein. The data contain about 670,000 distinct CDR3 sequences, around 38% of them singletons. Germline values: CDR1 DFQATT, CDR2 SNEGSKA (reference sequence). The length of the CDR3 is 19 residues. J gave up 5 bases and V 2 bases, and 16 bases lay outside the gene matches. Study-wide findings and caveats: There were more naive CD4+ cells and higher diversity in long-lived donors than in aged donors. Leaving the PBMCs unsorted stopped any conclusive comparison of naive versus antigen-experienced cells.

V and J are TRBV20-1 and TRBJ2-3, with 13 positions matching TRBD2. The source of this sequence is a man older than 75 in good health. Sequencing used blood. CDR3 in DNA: TGCAGTGCTAGACCTTGGACTAGCGGGAGTTTTTTGGGGGAAGATACGCAGTATTTT. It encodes CSARPWTSGSFLGEDTQYF.